One sample yielded the 25 T cell receptor beta chains listed below, sequenced in a study of a mutant IDH1 vaccine in newly diagnosed glioma. Only in-frame clones appear in the TCRdb table, and some are missing; sequencing was by immunoSEQ multiplex PCR. The sample shows 44,000 or so clones, 80% to 85% of them seen only once. No cognate antigen is known for these TCRs. The time point is: week 35, safety follow-up. Each dose delivered 300 ug of mutant IDH1 20-mer peptide subcutaneously with imiquimod. The material was PBMCs, obtained from a glioma patient whose treatment included an IDH1 peptide vaccine. The receptors stem from a woman in her thirties or forties with glioma. Some clones in this sample may be carry-over from other donors' samples.

The rearrangement uses TRBV15 and TRBJ2-7; TRBD2 aligns across 7 bases. The V gene end was trimmed by 3 bases and the J gene end by 3 bases; junction bases not matched to a gene: 5. The CDR3 is made up of 14 amino acids. Germline CDR1 reads LNHNV; CDR2 reads YYDKDF (reference sequence). The CDR3 spells CATSRVGLVYEQYF. CDR3 bases: TGTGCCACCAGCAGGGTTGGACTAGTCTACGAGCAGTACTTC.

This clone has only one observation. The chain couples TRBV6-6 to TRBJ2-5; unclear D gene. This CDR3 spans 14 amino acids. Germline V gene data show CDR1 as MNHNY and CDR2 as SVGAGI (reference sequence). V was pared by 6 bases and J by 2 bases, with 13 bases between. In DNA form, the CDR3 reads TGTGCCAGCAGGCTTTCAAGCACACAAGAGACCCAGTACTTC. Its translation: CASRLSSTQETQYF.

This rearrangement joins TRBV27 to TRBJ2-1; TRBD1 aligns across 8 bases. The CDR3 spans 14 residues. V lost 3 bases and J lost 7; bases outside the gene matches: 5. Germline V gene data show CDR1 as MNHEY and CDR2 as SMNVEV (reference sequence). The CDR3: CASSFWDRRNEQFF. CDR3 bases: TGTGCCAGCAGTTTTTGGGACAGGCGGAATGAGCAGTTCTTC.

The chain joins TRBV19 to TRBJ2-7; D gene uncertain. V dropped 4 bases and J dropped 4 bases, with 8 bases sitting between them. The length of the CDR3 is 12 residues. Germline-derived CDR1 and CDR2 are LNHDA and SQIVND (reference sequence). DNA for the CDR3: TGTGCCAGTAGTACCGATCGGTACGAGCAGTACTTC. Amino acid sequence: CASSTDRYEQYF.

This sequence joins TRBV6-4 and TRBJ1-1; perhaps TRBD1 as D (5 bases). CDR3 length: 14 amino acids. The V and J ends lost 5 bases and 0 bases respectively, with 10 bases between them. Germline CDR1 and CDR2: MRHNA and SNTAGT. This CDR3 reads CASSPGGLNTEAFF. For the CDR3, the DNA is TGTGCCAGCAGTCCCGGGGGTCTGAACACTGAAGCTTTCTTT.

The CDR3 DNA is TGCGCCAGCAGCTTGGCGGCTAGTGGCACCGGGGAGCTGTTTTTT. The encoded protein is CASSLAASGTGELFF. The rearrangement links TRBV5-1 to TRBJ2-2, with D hard to call. Trimming removed 0 bases from V and 4 bases from J, with 10 bases in between. Germline V lookup: CDR1 SGHRS, CDR2 YFSETQ. There are 15 residues in the CDR3. The full variable domain, rest sourced from reference TRBV5-1 and TRBJ2-2, is KAGVTQTPRYLIKTRGQQVTLSCSPISGHRSVSWYQQTPGQGLQFLFEYFSETQRNKGNFPGRFSGRQFSNSRSEMNVSTLELGDSALYLCASSLAASGTGELFFGEGSRLTVL.

The chain employs TRBV6-6 and TRBJ2-6; D is undetermined. CDR3 length: 14 residues. Between the trimmed V and J ends, which lost 7 bases and 4 bases, there was a span of 11 bases. Germline CDR1 and CDR2: MNHNY and SVGAGI (reference sequence). CDR3 amino acids: CASIRYTGANVLTF. As DNA, the CDR3 is TGTGCCAGCATCCGATATACCGGGGCCAACGTCCTGACTTTC.

V is TRBV18 and J is TRBJ1-4; tentative D call: TRBD1 (5 bases). V was clipped by 5 bases and J by 12 bases, with 16 bases between them. This CDR3 is built from 13 residues. Germline V gene data show CDR1 as KGHSH and CDR2 as LQKENI. The CDR3 DNA reads as TGTGCCAGCTCAGTCGTCAGGGACTTACAACTGTTTTTT. This gives the protein CASSVVRDLQLFF.

Written as DNA, the CDR3 is TGTGCCAGCAGCTTAGTCTCTGACTATGGCTACACCTTC. It codes for CASSLVSDYGYTF. V gene TRBV5-8 combines with J gene TRBJ1-2, with D unclear. Germline-derived CDR1 and CDR2 are SGHTS and YDEGEE. The length of the CDR3 is 13 residues. Trimming shortened V by 2 bases and J by 3 bases, and 8 bases separated the two germline ends.

This clone occurred once. The chain links TRBV27 to TRBJ1-2, with D perhaps matching TRBD1 (6 bases). The CDR3 consists of 13 residues. The germline V gene encodes CDR1 MNHEY and CDR2 SMNVEV (reference sequence). Trimming left V 6 bases short and J 6 bases short, with 14 bases between. This CDR3 reads CASREQGLDGYTF. The CDR3 DNA reads TGTGCCAGCAGGGAACAGGGTTTGGATGGCTACACCTTC.

V and J are TRBV29-1 and TRBJ2-5, with TRBD2 identical over 13 bases. CDR1 and CDR2 (germline): SQVTM, ANQGSEA. The CDR3 contains 15 residues. V was clipped by 4 bases and J by 2 bases; unmatched bases: 4. In DNA, the CDR3 is TGCAGCGTTGCGGGGACTAGCGGGAAGCAAGAGACCCAGTACTTC. Residues: CSVAGTSGKQETQYF.

This clone showed up just a few times. This chain connects TRBV10-1 to TRBJ2-7, with D maybe TRBD1 (6 bases). Germline assignment: CDR1 WNHNN and CDR2 SYGVQD (reference sequence). The CDR3 is 14 amino acids. Trimming removed 8 bases from V and 3 bases from J, with 17 bases in between. The CDR3 sequence: CASGGQLEDYEQYF. The CDR3 region has the DNA TGCGCCAGCGGTGGACAGCTGGAGGACTACGAGCAGTACTTC.

This clone occurred a few times. This chain joins TRBV29-1 and TRBJ2-1; 9 nucleotides line up with TRBD1. This CDR3 is 14 amino acids long. Trimming took 7 bases from V and 10 from J; bases not matched to a gene: 14. Germline CDR1 SQVTM, CDR2 ANQGSEA. Here the CDR3 reads CSASRDREALEQFF. CDR3 DNA sequence: TGCAGCGCCTCCAGGGACAGGGAAGCGCTGGAGCAGTTCTTC.

The chain is built from TRBV9 and TRBJ2-2, with no clear D. The germline V gene has CDR1 SGDLS and CDR2 YYNGEE. V was clipped by 0 bases and J by 5 bases, with 14 bases between them. This CDR3 is built from 16 residues. Here the CDR3 DNA reads TGTGCCAGCAGCGTAGGACCTCAAACTGGGACCGGGGAGCTGTTTTTT. Translation gives CASSVGPQTGTGELFF.

There are a few counts of this clone. The V call is TRBV7-2, the J call TRBJ1-2; 7 nucleotides align to TRBD1. CDR1 SGHTA and CDR2 FQGNSA come from the germline V gene. CDR3 length: 14 amino acids. Trimming cost V 5 bases and J 7 bases; bases outside gene matches: 10. CDR3 coding DNA: TGTGCCAGCAGCCCGACAGGGCTTGTCGGTGGCTACACCTTC. It encodes CASSPTGLVGGYTF.

V and J are TRBV5-4 and TRBJ1-3, with TRBD1 as a possible D gene (5 bases). V lost 3 bases and J lost 5, with 9 bases in between. There are 13 residues in the CDR3. Germline V gene data show CDR1 as SGHNT and CDR2 as YYREEE (reference sequence). CDR3 sequence reads: CASSSGQRNTIYF. CDR3 in DNA: TGTGCCAGCAGCTCCGGACAACGAAACACCATATATTTT. The entire variable domain, with the rest obtained from reference TRBV5-4 and TRBJ1-3, is as follows: ETGVTQSPTHLIKTRGQQVTLRCSSQSGHNTVSWYQQALGQGPQFIFQYYREEENGRGNFPPRFSGLQFPNYSSELNVNALELDDSALYLCASSSGQRNTIYFGEGSWLTVV.

This chain joins TRBV7-9 and TRBJ1-2, with a tentative D call TRBD1 (6 bases). The CDR3 loop spans 17 amino acids. CDR1 and CDR2 from the germline V gene are SEHNR and FQNEAQ (reference sequence). V dropped 1 base and J dropped 7 bases, with 22 bases sitting between them. The CDR3 sequence: CASSLVGRGLYLSGYTF. The CDR3 DNA reads TGTGCCAGCAGCTTAGTGGGCAGGGGCCTGTACCTCTCTGGCTACACCTTC.

This chain connects TRBV4-3 to TRBJ2-7; 10 bases line up with TRBD2. This CDR3 is 16 amino acids long. Germline CDR1 is LGHNA and CDR2 is YSLEER. V shed 3 bases and J 5 bases; nucleotides not matched to a gene: 10. CDR3 nucleotides: TGCGCCAGCAGCCACTCAACTAGCGGGGTAAGCAACGAGCAGTACTTC. It is translated as CASSHSTSGVSNEQYF.

The V gene is TRBV4-3, the J gene TRBJ1-5; D is perhaps TRBD1 (5 bases). CDR1 is LGHNA, CDR2 YSLEER, per germline. V lost 0 bases and J lost 6, with 9 bases in between. The CDR3 contains 14 residues. The CDR3, as DNA: TGCGCCAGCAGCCAAGAGGTGGGGCCTCAGCCCCAGCATTTT. As protein: CASSQEVGPQPQHF.

V gene TRBV5-4 combines with J gene TRBJ2-7; D is uncertain. Germline V lookup: CDR1 SGHNT, CDR2 YYREEE (reference sequence). The ends were cut back, 0 bases at V and 3 bases at J, with 4 bases in the middle. CDR3 length: 12 residues. The CDR3 loop is CASSLGGYEQYF. CDR3 nucleotides: TGTGCCAGCAGCTTGGGAGGCTACGAGCAGTACTTC.

The J gene is TRBJ2-5, the V gene TRBV12-5, with TRBD1 matching over 11 bases. J gave up 4 bases and V 1 base, and 5 bases lay outside the gene matches. This CDR3 region has 16 residues. Germline CDR1 and CDR2: LGHNT and FRNRAP. DNA for the CDR3: TGTGCTAGTGGTTTGGGTGGACAGGGGGCGCGAGAGACCCAGTACTTC. Protein: CASGLGGQGARETQYF.

The chain recombines TRBV7-9 with TRBJ2-1; 8 bases fit TRBD2. V lost 8 bases and J lost 1; bases outside the gene matches: 7. The CDR3 length is 15 residues. Germline loops: CDR1 SEHNR, CDR2 FQNEAQ (reference sequence). CDR3 bases: TGTGCCAGCCTTACAAGCGGGAGTTCCTACAATGAGCAGTTCTTC. Translation gives CASLTSGSSYNEQFF.

This clone was counted only a few times. This chain connects TRBV27 to TRBJ1-2, with TRBD1 matching over 9 bases. The CDR3 is made up of 14 amino acids. V was clipped by 7 bases and J by 5 bases; unmatched bases: 8. Germline values: CDR1 MNHEY, CDR2 SMNVEV (reference sequence). The CDR3, as DNA: TGTGCCAGCACCGCCGGGACAGGGCCTTATGGCTACACCTTC. This encodes CASTAGTGPYGYTF.

The chain recombines TRBV21-1 with TRBJ1-2. TRBV21-1 is a pseudogene. This CDR3 has 12 amino acids. CDR3 in DNA: TGTGCCAGCACTACAAATCGTAACGGCTACACCTTC. This encodes CASTTNRNGYTF.

CDR3 nucleotide sequence: TGTGCCAGCAGTCCCCGACAGGGTAGGGACTATGGCTACACCTTC. Translating it yields CASSPRQGRDYGYTF. This chain links TRBV6-6 with TRBJ1-2, with TRBD1 identical over 7 bases. The germline V gene encodes CDR1 MNHNY and CDR2 SVGAGI (reference sequence). V lost 5 bases and J lost 3; bases outside the gene matches: 9. This CDR3 is 15 amino acids long.